The clone carrying this T cell receptor beta chain was observed a few times. Its antigen is not identified. The sample comes from a study of T cells after yellow fever vaccination. Overall study: Preparing low-cell-number fractions relied on SMART-Seq v4 Ultra Low Input.

General study results and limits: Researchers report a weaker secondary response that nonetheless peaked faster, day 5 versus 15.

The study made its TCR cDNA through 5'RACE template switching. That step introduced a universal primer site along with UMIs. TCRdb re-called the 5' RACE reads through MiXCR, storing one row per CDR3 protein. The sample consists of 250,000 or so distinct CDR3 sequences, roughly 4% of them appearing once. The germline V gene has CDR1 MNHNS and CDR2 SASEGT. V lost 9 bases to trimming and J lost 5 bases; unmatched junction nucleotides: 7. This CDR3 has 13 residues. Material: PBMCs, obtained 15 days after the yellow fever booster vaccination. The sequence was collected from a man younger than 30 who received the YFV17D yellow fever vaccine. This sequence joins TRBV6-1 and TRBJ2-3, with 8 bases matching TRBD2. Written as DNA, the CDR3 is TGTGCCAGGACGGGGGGGTGGGGAGATACGCAGTATTTT. The encoded protein is CARTGGWGDTQYF.